These 24 T cell receptor beta chains share one sample of origin, sequenced in a study of cytomegalovirus exposure and HLA in healthy donors. The PCR ran on 60 Vbeta and 13 Jbeta primers. Libraries were prepared by immunoSEQ multiplex PCR; TCRdb keeps only in-frame clonotypes and omits some of them. The sample records around 140,000 clones, approximately 80% being singletons. Source material: PBMCs. These receptors were obtained from a woman between 55 and 75 years old in good health and CMV-seropositive.

The J gene is TRBJ2-3, the V gene TRBV5-1; 8 nucleotides line up with TRBD2. In germline, CDR1 is SGHRS, CDR2 YFSETQ. The CDR3 totals 15 residues. The V gene end was trimmed by 0 bases and the J gene end by 5 bases; junction bases not matched to a gene: 5. The CDR3 sequence is CASSLGSGVRDTQYF. CDR3 DNA: TGCGCCAGCAGCTTGGGTAGCGGGGTAAGAGATACGCAGTATTTT.

The J gene is TRBJ2-5, the V gene TRBV4-3; D is ambiguous. CDR1 is LGHNA and CDR2 is YSLEER in the germline V gene. Trimming pared 0 bases from V and 1 base from J, leaving 12 bases between. This CDR3 is built from 16 residues. The CDR3 region has the DNA TGCGCCAGCAGCCAAGAGGCCATGCGGTTCCAAGAGACCCAGTACTTC. This translates into CASSQEAMRFQETQYF.

The rearrangement joins TRBV5-4 to TRBJ2-3; possibly TRBD2 for D (6 bases). The CDR3 extends over 16 amino acids. Germline lookup yields CDR1 SGHNT and CDR2 YYREEE (reference sequence). Trimming stripped 3 bases from V and 2 bases from J, with 16 bases between. CDR3 DNA sequence: TGTGCCAGCAGCTCCCCCGGTGGAGGGGACACAGATACGCAGTATTTT. Amino acids: CASSSPGGGDTDTQYF. The whole variable domain, remainder taken from reference TRBV5-4 and TRBJ2-3, is ETGVTQSPTHLIKTRGQQVTLRCSSQSGHNTVSWYQQALGQGPQFIFQYYREEENGRGNFPPRFSGLQFPNYSSELNVNALELDDSALYLCASSSPGGGDTDTQYFGPGTRLTVL.

DNA of the CDR3: TGTGCCTGGAGTAGGTGGGAGGGCGGCACCGGGGAGCTGTTTTTT. The encoded protein is CAWSRWEGGTGELFF. This sequence joins TRBV30 and TRBJ2-2; 7 bases align to TRBD2. From germline, CDR1 is GTSNPN and CDR2 SVGIG (reference sequence). Trimming took 2 bases from V and 4 from J; bases not matched to a gene: 7. The length of the CDR3 is 15 residues.

V is TRBV4-1 and J is TRBJ2-3; 12 bases map to TRBD2. V was pared by 3 bases and J by 3 bases, with 1 base of the junction left unmatched. The CDR3 length is 15 residues. Germline lookup yields CDR1 MGHRA and CDR2 YSYEKL. DNA for the CDR3: TGCGCCAGCAGCCATCTAGCGGGAGGGACAGATACGCAGTATTTT. Translated, it gives CASSHLAGGTDTQYF.

The CDR3 here is CASRPRGDYNEQFF. As DNA, the CDR3 is TGTGCCAGCAGGCCCAGGGGTGACTACAATGAGCAGTTCTTC. The rearrangement joins TRBV6-6 to TRBJ2-1, with a weak D call TRBD1 (6 bases). Germline V gene data show CDR1 as MNHNY and CDR2 as SVGAGI (reference sequence). V was trimmed by 6 bases and J by 3 bases, leaving 12 bases between them. CDR3 size: 14 residues.

The gene calls are TRBV7-8 and TRBJ1-2; D unresolved. CDR3 length: 13 residues. Trimming shortened V by 5 bases and J by 0 bases, and 7 bases separated the two germline ends. Per germline, CDR1 SGHVS and CDR2 FQNEAQ. CDR3 region: CASSPNSNYGYTF. CDR3 bases: TGTGCCAGCAGCCCGAACTCTAACTATGGCTACACCTTC.

J is TRBJ2-1 and V is TRBV6-5; 9 bases are shared with TRBD2. The V gene end was trimmed by 1 base and the J gene end by 8 bases; junction bases not matched to a gene: 3. The CDR3 contains 14 residues. The V gene's germline CDR1 is MNHEY and CDR2 SVGAGI. In DNA, the CDR3 is TGTGCCAGCAGTTACTACGGGACTAGCCATGAGCAGTTCTTC. Translated: CASSYYGTSHEQFF.

The chain's CDR3 is CASSPGQGRYEQYF. CDR3 nucleotide sequence: TGCGCCAGCAGTCCGGGACAGGGGAGGTACGAGCAGTACTTC. The rearrangement uses TRBV4-3 and TRBJ2-7, with TRBD1 matching over 10 bases. This CDR3 is 14 amino acids long. Losses at the gene ends were 6 bases for V and 4 bases for J; bases not matched to a gene: 6. Germline CDR1 is LGHNA and CDR2 is YSLEER.

The gene calls are TRBV27 and TRBJ1-5, with D possibly TRBD1 on 5 matching bases. This CDR3 region has 15 residues. CDR1 and CDR2 from the germline V gene are MNHEY and SMNVEV (reference sequence). V was shortened by 6 bases and J by 0 bases, with 12 bases between the two germline ends. The CDR3 sequence: CASSATDYSNQPQHF. For the CDR3, the DNA is TGTGCCAGCAGCGCGACAGATTATAGCAATCAGCCCCAGCATTTT.

This rearrangement joins TRBV10-3 to TRBJ1-4; no clear D. The CDR3 is 12 amino acids. Germline V gene lookup returns CDR1 ENHRY and CDR2 SYGVKD. Trimming took off 7 bases at V and 4 bases at J, with 7 bases between the two ends. CDR3 residues: CAITEDNEKLFF. The CDR3, as DNA: TGTGCCATCACAGAAGATAATGAAAAACTGTTTTTT.

The chain couples TRBV7-3 to TRBJ1-3; 11 bases line up with TRBD1. The V gene end was trimmed by 4 bases and the J gene end by 4 bases; junction bases not matched to a gene: 6. Germline-derived CDR1 and CDR2 are SGHTA and FQGTGA. The length of the CDR3 is 16 residues. The CDR3 sequence: CASSSGQGARGNTIYF. The CDR3 DNA is TGTGCCAGCAGCTCCGGACAGGGGGCGAGAGGAAACACCATATATTTT.

The chain joins TRBV2 to TRBJ1-1, with 7 bases lining up with TRBD1. The CDR3 is 12 amino acids. The V gene end was trimmed by 4 bases and the J gene end by 9 bases; junction bases not matched to a gene: 5. Germline-derived CDR1 and CDR2 are SNHLY and FYNNEI. The CDR3 reads CASSVEGAKAFF. The CDR3 nucleotides read TGTGCCAGCAGTGTAGAGGGGGCGAAAGCTTTCTTT.

J is TRBJ2-7 and V is TRBV9; TRBD2 matches 8 bases. V trimming: 4 bases; J trimming: 1 base; junction bases outside the gene matches: 7. There are 15 residues in the CDR3. In germline, CDR1 is SGDLS, CDR2 YYNGEE. The CDR3 DNA reads as TGTGCCAGCAGCCTGGGACTAGGGGCGTCCTACGAGCAGTACTTC. Protein: CASSLGLGASYEQYF.

This chain connects TRBV29-1 to TRBJ2-5, with D possibly being TRBD1 (6 bases). Judging by the DNA end, TRBJ2-7 fits better; the J call may be wrong. Germline values: CDR1 SQVTM, CDR2 ANQGSEA. CDR3 length: 12 residues. The CDR3 loop reads CSAGTGFYEQYF. The DNA for the CDR3 is TGCAGCGCGGGAACAGGGTTTTACGAGCAGTACTTC.

The chain links TRBV7-9 to TRBJ2-3, with 10 nucleotides matching TRBD2. Germline V gene data show CDR1 as SEHNR and CDR2 as FQNEAQ (reference sequence). J was trimmed by 4 bases and V by 5 bases; bases with no gene match: 9. The CDR3 has 16 amino acids. CDR3 nucleotide sequence: TGTGCCAGCAGCCCGCCCAGCGGGAGGGACGCAGATACGCAGTATTTT. Its protein is CASSPPSGRDADTQYF.

The chain is built from TRBV14 and TRBJ2-1; D is possibly TRBD2 (5 bases). Deletions cut 0 bases from V and 7 bases from J, with 16 bases between. Germline CDR1 and CDR2: SGHDN and FVKESK. The CDR3 has 16 residues. CDR3 sequence (DNA): TGTGCCAGCAGCCAAGACGCCCTAGCCCCCATGAATGAGCAGTTCTTC. Translated: CASSQDALAPMNEQFF. The full variable domain, with the rest looked up from reference TRBV14 and TRBJ2-1, is EAGVTQFPSHSVIEKGQTVTLRCDPISGHDNLYWYRRVMGKEIKFLLHFVKESKQDESGMPNNRFLAERTGGTYSTLKVQPAELEDSGVYFCASSQDALAPMNEQFFGPGTRLTVL.

The chain joins TRBV4-1 to TRBJ2-7; the match to TRBD2 covers 10 bases. J lost 0 bases, V lost 2 bases, and 4 bases had no gene match. Germline values: CDR1 MGHRA, CDR2 YSYEKL. The CDR3 spans 16 residues. The CDR3 region is CASSQLASGSSYEQYF. Here the CDR3 DNA reads TGCGCCAGCAGCCAACTGGCTAGCGGGAGCTCCTACGAGCAGTACTTC.

V gene TRBV19 combines with J gene TRBJ2-5, with 8 nucleotides matching TRBD2. Germline CDR1 and CDR2: LNHDA and SQIVND (reference sequence). CDR3 size: 15 residues. V dropped 8 bases and J dropped 2; count of bases not matched to a gene: 10. The CDR3: CASGRSLAVQETQYF. The CDR3 DNA reads as TGTGCCAGTGGAAGGTCACTAGCGGTTCAAGAGACCCAGTACTTC.

V is TRBV28 and J is TRBJ1-3; D gene ambiguous. This CDR3 region has 16 residues. Trimming left V 2 bases short and J 0 bases short, with 11 bases between. Germline-derived CDR1 and CDR2 are MDHEN and SYDVKM. Written as DNA, the CDR3 is TGTGCCAGCAGTTTAGGGCAGACCCTCTCTGGAAACACCATATATTTT. Amino acids: CASSLGQTLSGNTIYF.

The rearrangement links TRBV7-9 to TRBJ2-7; 9 bases map to TRBD1. With 2 bases clipped from V and 5 bases from J, the junction kept 7 bases outside the gene matches. From germline, CDR1 is SEHNR and CDR2 FQNEAQ (reference sequence). This CDR3 comprises 15 residues. This CDR3 is CASSLRNRGLDEQYF. The CDR3 nucleotides read TGTGCCAGCAGCTTACGTAACAGGGGGCTGGACGAGCAGTACTTC.

The rearrangement uses TRBV28 and TRBJ1-2; maybe TRBD1 (5 bases). V was trimmed by 3 bases and J by 4 bases, leaving 15 bases between them. CDR3 size: 15 residues. Germline values: CDR1 MDHEN, CDR2 SYDVKM. The CDR3 bases are TGTGCCAGCAGTTTCGGCCGACAGTCTGGCTATGGCTACACCTTC. Its protein product is CASSFGRQSGYGYTF.

The CDR3 DNA reads TGTGCCAGCAGACCAAGACAGGGGAACACTGAAGCTTTCTTT. Its translation: CASRPRQGNTEAFF. This chain uses TRBV6-6 with TRBJ1-1, with TRBD1 matching 7 bases. The V segment lost 6 bases and the J segment 1 base; nucleotides outside the gene matches: 5. Germline V gene lookup returns CDR1 MNHNY and CDR2 SVGAGI (reference sequence). The CDR3 has 14 amino acids.

The V gene is TRBV18, the J gene TRBJ1-1; the D gene is possibly TRBD1 (5 bases). The germline V and J ends were trimmed by 1 base and 1 base, with 10 bases remaining between them. The germline CDR1 and CDR2 sequences are KGHSH and LQKENI. The CDR3 is 15 amino acids. The CDR3 spells CASSPQGIGNTEAFF. The DNA for the CDR3 is TGTGCCAGCTCACCACAGGGGATAGGGAACACTGAAGCTTTCTTT.